Shown below are 31 T cell receptor beta chains from a single sample sequenced in a study of radiation and T cells in renal cell carcinoma. The time point denotes: baseline pretreatment blood. The treatment denotes: 15 Gy SBRT to primary tumor, nephrectomy 4 weeks later. Repertoires were generated with immunoSEQ multiplex PCR, while TCRdb's copy carries only in-frame clones and drops some. The repertoire holds approximately 110,000 clones, with roughly 80% as singletons. The sequenced sample was blood, obtained from a patient whose treatment included radiotherapy and nephrectomy. These receptors came from a woman in her sixties with renal cell carcinoma.

This clone was picked up a small number of times. The chain has TRBV5-1 and TRBJ1-1; D gene uncertain. V lost 5 bases to trimming and J lost 2 bases, with 10 bases between them. The CDR3 runs to 13 residues. The germline gives CDR1 SGHRS, CDR2 YFSETQ. In DNA, the CDR3 is TGCGCCAGCAGTCAGGCCCCCAACACTGAAGCTTTCTTT. Its translation: CASSQAPNTEAFF.

This chain links TRBV6-6 with TRBJ1-5; D not certain. The V end lost 2 bases, the J end lost 3 bases, and 8 bases lay between the germline ends. The CDR3 loop spans 14 amino acids. Germline CDR1 and CDR2: MNHNY and SVGAGI (reference sequence). The CDR3 here is CASSYAFYNQPQHF. CDR3 nucleotides: TGTGCCAGCAGTTACGCCTTCTACAATCAGCCCCAGCATTTT.

The V and J genes are TRBV18 and TRBJ1-5; 10 bases are shared with TRBD1. The germline V gene encodes CDR1 KGHSH and CDR2 LQKENI. With 0 bases clipped from V and 6 bases from J, the junction kept 11 bases outside the gene matches. This CDR3 region has 18 residues. CDR3 in DNA: TGTGCCAGCTCACCACCTCGGATCGGGACAGGGGTCGGTCAGCCCCAGCATTTT. Translated, it gives CASSPPRIGTGVGQPQHF.

V gene TRBV4-2 combines with J gene TRBJ1-6, with D perhaps matching TRBD1 (6 bases). CDR1 and CDR2 (germline): LGHNA, YNFKEQ. The CDR3 is made up of 17 amino acids. Deletions cut 3 bases from V and 0 bases from J, with 12 bases between. The CDR3 loop reads CASSQDSGDSYNSPLHF. The CDR3 DNA is TGTGCCAGCAGCCAGGACAGTGGAGACTCCTATAATTCACCCCTCCACTTT.

Only one count was recorded for this clone. The V gene is TRBV6-1, the J gene TRBJ2-2; no clear D. CDR1 MNHNS and CDR2 SASEGT come from the germline V gene. The CDR3 runs to 15 residues. Trimming shortened V by 5 bases and J by 0 bases, and 10 bases separated the two germline ends. The CDR3 reads CASSFNFANTGELFF. CDR3 DNA: TGTGCCAGCAGTTTTAACTTCGCGAACACCGGGGAGCTGTTTTTT.

About this clone itself: The junction departs from the called germline gene at one end, perhaps through a read error. This rearrangement joins TRBV6-5 to TRBJ2-7, with 8 bases matching TRBD1. The CDR3 extends over 14 amino acids. The germline V gene has CDR1 MNHEY and CDR2 SVGAGI. CDR3 nucleotide sequence: TGTGCCAGCAGCCCAAGCCCCAGGGGGCAGGGGTTCAACTTC. It encodes CASSPSPRGQGFNF.

This clone was seen only a few times. The chain links TRBV5-4 to TRBJ1-2; D gene uncertain. This CDR3 is 14 amino acids long. CDR1 SGHNT and CDR2 YYREEE come from the germline V gene (reference sequence). V lost 0 bases and J 3 bases, leaving 9 bases between the germline ends. The CDR3 region is CASSLGIIYYGYTF. The DNA of the CDR3 is TGTGCCAGCAGCTTGGGTATCATTTACTATGGCTACACCTTC. Supplemented by reference TRBV5-4 and TRBJ1-2, the full variable domain reads ETGVTQSPTHLIKTRGQQVTLRCSSQSGHNTVSWYQQALGQGPQFIFQYYREEENGRGNFPPRFSGLQFPNYSSELNVNALELDDSALYLCASSLGIIYYGYTFGSGTRLTVV.

This chain connects TRBV5-1 to TRBJ2-7, with D hard to call. From germline, CDR1 is SGHRS and CDR2 YFSETQ. The CDR3 contains 12 residues. The V gene lost 5 bases and the J gene lost 2 bases, with 8 bases spanning the gap. CDR3 nucleotide sequence: TGCGCCAGCAGGGGTCTCACCTACGAGCAGTACTTC. This sequence encodes CASRGLTYEQYF.

V and J are TRBV28 and TRBJ1-2; no clear D. With 3 bases removed from V and 1 base from J, the gap between germline ends came to 24 bases. This CDR3 has 19 residues. Germline V CDR1 and CDR2: MDHEN, SYDVKM. In DNA, the CDR3 is TGTGCCAGCAGTTTCGCCTCGTTGTGGCTTTTGATGAATAACTATGGCTACACCTTC. Its protein product is CASSFASLWLLMNNYGYTF.

This rearrangement joins TRBV6-1 to TRBJ2-7; D might be TRBD2 (6 bases). Trimming took off 6 bases at V and 2 bases at J, with 20 bases between the two ends. In germline, CDR1 is MNHNS, CDR2 SASEGT. CDR3 length: 16 residues. In DNA form, the CDR3 reads TGTGCCAGCAGCGAACCCCCAGGAGGGACCACCTACGAGCAGTACTTC. Its protein is CASSEPPGGTTYEQYF.

The chain couples TRBV5-1 to TRBJ1-1; D is possibly TRBD1 (5 bases). CDR1 SGHRS and CDR2 YFSETQ come from the germline V gene. CDR3 size: 14 residues. Trimming took off 3 bases at V and 5 bases at J, with 14 bases between the two ends. The CDR3 nucleotides are TGCGCCAGCAGCTCCGGGACGGAGGGAACTGAAGCTTTCTTT. It codes for CASSSGTEGTEAFF.

Written as DNA, the CDR3 is TGTGCCAGCGATCAGGGACAATCACGGGGTGAGCAGTTCTTC. As protein: CASDQGQSRGEQFF. V usage is TRBV2 and J usage is TRBJ2-1, with D tentatively TRBD1 (6 bases). V was pared by 8 bases and J by 9 bases, with 20 bases between. Germline CDR1 reads SNHLY; CDR2 reads FYNNEI. The CDR3 is made up of 14 amino acids.

The chain uses TRBV4-3 and TRBJ2-6, with D hard to call. The CDR3 loop spans 15 amino acids. The germline CDR1 and CDR2 sequences are LGHNA and YSLEER. The germline V and J ends were trimmed by 3 bases and 0 bases, with 6 bases remaining between them. CDR3 coding DNA: TGCGCCAGCAGCCATGCCAGCTCTGGGGCCAACGTCCTGACTTTC. The encoded protein is CASSHASSGANVLTF.

The DNA for the CDR3 is TGCGCCAGCAGCTTCTCGGATACGCAGTATTTT. Amino acids: CASSFSDTQYF. The V gene is TRBV10-2, the J gene TRBJ2-3; D remains ambiguous. This CDR3 region has 11 residues. Germline lookup yields CDR1 WSHSY and CDR2 SAAADI. Trimming removed 6 bases at V and 6 bases at J, with 7 bases between.

The chain carries TRBV5-1 and TRBJ2-7; D possibly corresponds to TRBD1 (5 bases). Trimming cost V 0 bases and J 7 bases, with 20 bases left between them. This CDR3 contains 16 residues. Germline V gene sequence: CDR1 SGHRS, CDR2 YFSETQ. The DNA for the CDR3 is TGCGCCAGCAGCTTGGAAGCAGGGCCTCAACTCGGGGAGCAGTACTTC. Protein sequence: CASSLEAGPQLGEQYF.

The chain is built from TRBV19 and TRBJ1-1, with unresolved D. Per the germline V gene, CDR1 is LNHDA and CDR2 is SQIVND (reference sequence). This CDR3 spans 15 amino acids. Trimming removed 7 bases at V and 0 bases at J, with 15 bases between. DNA for the CDR3: TGTGCCAGTAAATCGGCAGCCGGATTGAACACTGAAGCTTTCTTT. Its translation: CASKSAAGLNTEAFF.

V is TRBV19 and J is TRBJ2-2; D is possibly TRBD2 (5 bases). This CDR3 region has 16 residues. Between the trimmed V and J ends, which lost 6 bases and 1 base, there was a span of 15 bases. The V gene's germline CDR1 is LNHDA and CDR2 SQIVND (reference sequence). CDR3 amino acids: CASSYSGILNTGELFF. The CDR3 nucleotides are TGTGCCAGTAGCTATTCCGGGATCCTGAACACCGGGGAGCTGTTTTTT.

V and J are TRBV7-6 and TRBJ2-7; D may be TRBD1 (7 bases). The CDR3 is made up of 15 amino acids. The V end was cut by 5 bases, the J end by 3 bases, with 17 bases between. The germline gives CDR1 SGHVS, CDR2 FNYEAQ. This CDR3 is CASSLGQGGYYEQYF. The CDR3, as DNA: TGTGCCAGCAGCCTGGGGCAGGGGGGTTACTACGAGCAGTACTTC.

The CDR3 coding sequence is TGCGCCAGCAGTCAATTAACAGGGCCCACCGAAATTAACTATGGCTACACCTTC. As protein: CASSQLTGPTEINYGYTF. J is TRBJ1-2 and V is TRBV23-1, with a weak D call TRBD1 (6 bases). TRBV23-1 is sorted into the ORF group, with uncertain function. CDR3 length: 18 amino acids. The ends were cut back, 1 base at V and 1 base at J, with 19 bases in the middle.

This clone is medium-sized (0.01 to 0.1%). The V gene is TRBV10-3, the J gene TRBJ1-1; a weak D match, TRBD1 (5 bases). Trimming removed 3 bases from V and 0 bases from J, with 11 bases in between. The CDR3 loop spans 15 amino acids. CDR1 is ENHRY and CDR2 is SYGVKD in the germline V gene. The CDR3 nucleotides are TGTGCCATCAGTGAAACAGGACACCTGAACACTGAAGCTTTCTTT. Amino acids: CAISETGHLNTEAFF.

V and J are TRBV5-1 and TRBJ1-2; 10 bases fit TRBD1. Germline assignment: CDR1 SGHRS and CDR2 YFSETQ. CDR3 size: 14 residues. Trimming cost V 3 bases and J 2 bases; bases outside gene matches: 1. CDR3 in amino acids: CASSSTGGNYGYTF. Written as DNA, the CDR3 is TGCGCCAGCAGCTCGACAGGGGGCAACTATGGCTACACCTTC.

This rearrangement joins TRBV6-1 to TRBJ2-5; 8 bases agree with TRBD1. Germline V CDR1 and CDR2: MNHNS, SASEGT. The CDR3 totals 14 residues. V gave up 6 bases and J gave up 6 bases; unmatched junction bases: 9. Written as DNA, the CDR3 is TGTGCCAGCAGGATAGACCAGGGGGCGAAGACCCAGTACTTC. Its translation: CASRIDQGAKTQYF.

The chain carries TRBV6-1 and TRBJ1-2; D not resolved. The CDR3 sequence is 8 residues long. Looked up from germline, CDR1 is MNHNS and CDR2 is SASEGT. Trimming removed 2 bases from V and 13 bases from J, with 2 bases in between. The CDR3: CASSEITF. DNA of the CDR3: TGTGCCAGCAGTGAAATCACCTTC.

The chain links TRBV5-6 to TRBJ2-3; weak D call: TRBD2 (6 bases). Trimming removed 2 bases at V and 4 bases at J, with 11 bases between. This CDR3 comprises 14 residues. Germline loops: CDR1 SGHDT, CDR2 YYEEEE. CDR3 sequence reads: CASSLRTIPDTQYF. In DNA form, the CDR3 reads TGTGCCAGCAGCTTACGGACTATCCCAGATACGCAGTATTTT.

The gene calls are TRBV6-6 and TRBJ1-1; 8 nucleotides agree with TRBD1. The CDR3 is made up of 15 amino acids. CDR1 is MNHNY, CDR2 SVGAGI, per germline (reference sequence). The V segment lost 5 bases and the J segment 1 base; nucleotides outside the gene matches: 6. CDR3 protein: CASSDPGQGNTEAFF. Written as DNA, the CDR3 is TGTGCCAGCAGTGACCCCGGACAGGGGAACACTGAAGCTTTCTTT.

This clone came up once. V usage is TRBV6-5 and J usage is TRBJ1-1, with D tentatively TRBD1 (5 bases). Germline values: CDR1 MNHEY, CDR2 SVGAGI. Trimming took 7 bases from V and 11 from J, leaving 17 bases between them. There are 12 residues in the CDR3. The CDR3 coding sequence is TGTGCCAGCACCCACACCGGGGGAGAGGCTTTCTTT. This translates into CASTHTGGEAFF.

A word on this clone: At one end the junction does not follow the germline gene, possibly because of a read error. This rearrangement joins TRBV6-1 to TRBJ2-7; TRBD2 might be the D (6 bases). This CDR3 region has 18 residues. CDR1 MNHNS and CDR2 SASEGT come from the germline V gene. The DNA of the CDR3 is TGTGCCATCAGTGAGGGAGGCGCCGGGCTCCAGGAGGCCTACGAGCAGTACTTC. Protein sequence: CAISEGGAGLQEAYEQYF.

The chain couples TRBV5-4 to TRBJ2-3; D not certain. This CDR3 spans 13 amino acids. With 2 bases removed from V and 1 base from J, the gap between germline ends came to 5 bases. CDR1 is SGHNT, CDR2 YYREEE, per germline (reference sequence). CDR3 bases: TGTGCCAGCAGCTTCCGTGGCACAGATACGCAGTATTTT. It is translated as CASSFRGTDTQYF.

The chain joins TRBV2 to TRBJ1-2; D perhaps matches TRBD1 (5 bases). Trimming removed 0 bases from V and 0 bases from J, with 17 bases in between. The germline V gene encodes CDR1 SNHLY and CDR2 FYNNEI. The CDR3 runs to 18 residues. CDR3 bases: TGTGCCAGCAGTGAAGCTGGGGGGAGACTTAGCGCTAACTATGGCTACACCTTC. As protein: CASSEAGGRLSANYGYTF.

The chain recombines TRBV5-1 with TRBJ2-2, with D possibly TRBD2 on 6 matching bases. Germline V gene lookup returns CDR1 SGHRS and CDR2 YFSETQ. The CDR3 totals 13 residues. Trimming left V 4 bases short and J 9 bases short, with 13 bases between. CDR3 loop: CASSGAGRWELFF. The CDR3 nucleotides are TGCGCCAGCAGCGGGGCGGGACGGTGGGAGCTGTTTTTT. The full variable domain, in which reference TRBV5-1 and TRBJ2-2 provide the parts outside the CDR3, is KAGVTQTPRYLIKTRGQQVTLSCSPISGHRSVSWYQQTPGQGLQFLFEYFSETQRNKGNFPGRFSGRQFSNSRSEMNVSTLELGDSALYLCASSGAGRWELFFGEGSRLTVL.

V gene TRBV5-1 combines with J gene TRBJ2-2; 10 nucleotides agree with TRBD2. The trim removed 0 bases at V and 5 bases at J, leaving 13 bases unmatched. The CDR3 extends over 19 amino acids. Germline V gene sequence: CDR1 SGHRS, CDR2 YFSETQ. The CDR3 is CASSLAPPGSGGRTGELFF. The CDR3 DNA reads TGCGCCAGCAGCTTGGCGCCCCCGGGTAGCGGGGGGCGAACCGGGGAGCTGTTTTTT.